These 29 T cell receptor beta chains share one sample of origin, sequenced in a study of T cells of healthy individuals. MiXCR, run by TCRdb on the 5' RACE reads, gives a single entry per CDR3 protein. The repertoire has about 41,000 distinct CDR3 sequences, 4% to 5.5% of them found once; the top ten carry about 10%. The receptor source for this set is a human donor in good health.

The chain is built from TRBV2 and TRBJ2-3, with D maybe TRBD1 (5 bases). The length of the CDR3 is 12 residues. Germline lookup yields CDR1 SNHLY and CDR2 FYNNEI. V lost 8 bases and J 4 bases, leaving 10 bases between the germline ends. The CDR3 reads CASESRADTQYF. DNA of the CDR3: TGTGCCAGCGAAAGCAGGGCAGATACGCAGTATTTT.

This clonotype appeared many times. The V gene is TRBV30, the J gene TRBJ2-5; 7 nucleotides match TRBD2. Looked up from germline, CDR1 is GTSNPN and CDR2 is SVGIG (reference sequence). The V and J ends lost 0 bases and 5 bases, in that order; junction bases with no gene match: 3. The CDR3 runs to 13 residues. In DNA, the CDR3 is TGTGCCTGGAGTGTACTAGCGCGCGAGACCCAGTACTTC. Its protein is CAWSVLARETQYF.

This clonotype was observed at least ten times. The chain uses TRBV21-1 and TRBJ1-2. TRBV21-1 is a pseudogene segment. The CDR3 is 11 residues long. The CDR3 DNA follows: TGTGCCAGCAGCAATTCAAATTGCTACACCTTC. Its protein is CASSNSNCYTF.

This clonotype was recorded many times. The CDR3 region is CASSEEGGRAREQFF. CDR3 sequence (DNA): TGTGCCAGCAGTGAAGAGGGCGGGAGGGCCCGTGAGCAGTTCTTC. This chain uses TRBV2 with TRBJ2-1; 9 bases are a match to TRBD2. Germline assignment: CDR1 SNHLY and CDR2 FYNNEI. V shed 1 base and J 9 bases; nucleotides not matched to a gene: 7. CDR3 length equals 15 residues. The variable domain in full, with the rest retrieved from reference TRBV2 and TRBJ2-1, is EPEVTQTPSHQVTQMGQEVILRCVPISNHLYFYWYRQILGQKVEFLVSFYNNEISEKSEIFDDQFSVERPDGSNFTLKIRSTKLEDSAMYFCASSEEGGRAREQFFGPGTRLTVL.

A few counts support this clonotype. This chain uses TRBV4-1 with TRBJ1-1, with D uncertain. The CDR3 contains 13 residues. V was cut by 3 bases and J by 1 base, with 6 bases left in between. The germline V gene has CDR1 MGHRA and CDR2 YSYEKL. CDR3 coding DNA: TGCGCCAGCAGCCATCCCAGGAACACTGAAGCTTTCTTT. Residues: CASSHPRNTEAFF.

This clonotype was found a few times. The rearrangement joins TRBV7-9 to TRBJ2-3, with TRBD1 identical over 7 bases. This CDR3 is 18 amino acids long. The germline V gene has CDR1 SEHNR and CDR2 FQNEAQ (reference sequence). V shed 5 bases, J shed 2 bases, and the junction held 16 bases outside the gene matches. In DNA, the CDR3 is TGTGCCAGCAGCCCAACCCGGGACAGAGTCACGACCACAGATACGCAGTATTTT. It translates to CASSPTRDRVTTTDTQYF.

This clonotype was recorded many times. J is TRBJ1-1 and V is TRBV11-1, with D unclear. This CDR3 contains 12 residues. V lost 2 bases and J lost 5, with 6 bases in between. Looked up from germline, CDR1 is SGHAT and CDR2 is FQDESV (reference sequence). The CDR3 DNA follows: TGTGCCAGCAGCTTATCCGGGACTGAAGCTTTCTTT. Encoded protein: CASSLSGTEAFF.

This clonotype was seen at least ten times. The chain has TRBV5-1 and TRBJ1-5; D may be TRBD1 (5 bases). Trimming pared 5 bases from V and 0 bases from J, leaving 15 bases between. From germline, CDR1 is SGHRS and CDR2 YFSETQ. This CDR3 is built from 16 residues. CDR3 loop: CASRNCRTLSNQPQHF. DNA for the CDR3: TGCGCCAGCAGGAATTGTAGGACACTTAGCAATCAGCCCCAGCATTTT.

This clonotype was seen only a few times. This may be a read error: a much more frequent sequence differs by one nucleotide. The J gene is TRBJ1-1, the V gene TRBV28; no clear D gene. The CDR3 is 13 residues long. Trimming took off 4 bases at V and 1 base at J, with 7 bases between the two ends. Germline V CDR1 and CDR2: MDHEN, SYDVKM. The CDR3 loop reads CASSYTKNTEAFF. CDR3 coding DNA: TGTGCCAGCAGTTACACGAAGAACACTGAAGCTTTCTTT. Using reference TRBV28 and TRBJ1-1 for the parts outside the CDR3, the full variable domain is DVKVTQSSRYLVKRTGEKVFLECVQDMDHENMFWYRQDPGLGLRLIYFSYDVKMKEKGDIPEGYSVSREKKERFSLILESASTNQTSMYLCASSYTKNTEAFFGQGTRLTVV.

This chain joins TRBV4-3 and TRBJ1-1; 8 bases are shared with TRBD1. This CDR3 has 15 amino acids. The germline V gene encodes CDR1 LGHNA and CDR2 YSLEER. V trimming: 5 bases; J trimming: 3 bases; junction bases outside the gene matches: 8. The CDR3 protein is CASSLQTGQDTEAFF. The CDR3 region has the DNA TGCGCCAGCAGCTTACAGACGGGACAGGACACTGAAGCTTTCTTT.

There are many counts of this clonotype. The chain employs TRBV6-2 or TRBV6-3 and TRBJ2-7; D is unclear. The germline V gene encodes CDR1 MNHEY and CDR2 SVGEGT. V lost 0 bases and J lost 7, with 10 bases in between. This CDR3 has 13 residues. The CDR3 DNA reads TGTGCCAGCAGTTACTCGACCAGGCGGGAGCAGTACTTC. This gives the protein CASSYSTRREQYF.

As regards this clonotype: This sequence may be a read error, since a much larger clone differs from it by one base. The chain has TRBV27 and TRBJ1-2, with 12 positions matching TRBD1. Germline trimming cut 8 bases from V and 8 bases from J; bases unmatched to any gene: 15. CDR3 length equals 16 residues. Germline assignment: CDR1 MNHEY and CDR2 SMNVEV (reference sequence). The CDR3 nucleotides read TGTGCCAGCTACCCCAGGGGGACAGGGGGCTCAGGAGGCTACACCTTC. Translated, it gives CASYPRGTGGSGGYTF.

Only a few counts were recorded for this clonotype. The chain carries TRBV5-1 and TRBJ1-2, with D perhaps matching TRBD1 (5 bases). Germline loops: CDR1 SGHRS, CDR2 YFSETQ. The V end was cut by 4 bases, the J end by 2 bases, with 15 bases between. The CDR3 is 15 residues long. CDR3 residues: CASSPDSRNNYGYTF. In nucleotides, the CDR3 is TGCGCCAGCAGCCCCGACAGCCGTAACAACTATGGCTACACCTTC.

This clonotype appeared many times. The CDR3 sequence is CASSQDEEKLFF. CDR3 bases: TGCGCCAGCAGCCAAGACGAAGAAAAACTGTTTTTT. V gene TRBV4-3 combines with J gene TRBJ1-4; D not certain. Germline V gene data show CDR1 as LGHNA and CDR2 as YSLEER. The CDR3 length is 12 residues. The ends were cut back, 0 bases at V and 8 bases at J, with 4 bases in the middle.

This chain uses TRBV19 with TRBJ1-2; 9 bases fit TRBD1. The V gene's germline CDR1 is LNHDA and CDR2 SQIVND (reference sequence). The J segment lost 4 bases and the V segment lost 3 bases, leaving 3 bases of the junction unmatched. This CDR3 comprises 14 residues. The CDR3 DNA follows: TGTGCCAGTAGTATCGGGACAGGGATCTATGGCTACACCTTC. It yields the protein CASSIGTGIYGYTF.

There are many counts of this clonotype. The V gene is TRBV7-2, the J gene TRBJ1-2; 7 nucleotides match TRBD1. Germline V gene data show CDR1 as SGHTA and CDR2 as FQGNSA. V lost 8 bases, J lost 4 bases, and 1 base stayed unmatched. The CDR3 runs 11 residues. DNA of the CDR3: TGTGCCAGCGGGACAGTCTATGGCTACACCTTC. Translation gives CASGTVYGYTF.

The genes are TRBV2 and TRBJ2-7; a possible D gene is TRBD2 (5 bases). V was shortened by 6 bases and J by 6 bases, with 15 bases between the two germline ends. Germline V gene data show CDR1 as SNHLY and CDR2 as FYNNEI. The length of the CDR3 is 13 residues. The CDR3 DNA sequence: TGTGCCAGCAGCGGCCCTCCGGGGTTCGAGCAGTACTTC. Its protein product is CASSGPPGFEQYF.

On this clonotype: A much larger clone lies one base from this, so it may be a read error. The rearrangement uses TRBV6-2 or TRBV6-3 and TRBJ2-1; TRBD1 is a possible D gene (7 bases). Germline values: CDR1 MNHEY, CDR2 SVGEGT. The CDR3 is 14 residues long. The CDR3 loop is CARSLPGGKNEQFF. The CDR3, as DNA: TGTGCCAGAAGTTTACCAGGGGGGAAGAATGAGCAGTTCTTC.

Regarding this clonotype: A much larger clone lies a single base off, so this may be a read error. The chain recombines TRBV7-2 with TRBJ1-1; 9 nucleotides line up with TRBD1. V dropped 8 bases and J dropped 5; count of bases not matched to a gene: 9. Germline V gene data show CDR1 as SGHTA and CDR2 as FQGNSA. This CDR3 is built from 14 residues. CDR3 bases: TGTGCCAGCGGCTCTACAGGGGGCTGGACTGAAGCTTTCTTT. The encoded protein is CASGSTGGWTEAFF.

This clonotype has more than one count but fewer than ten. The chain is built from TRBV7-2 and TRBJ2-1; no clear D gene. CDR3 length equals 15 residues. CDR1 and CDR2 (germline): SGHTA, FQGNSA. Trimming pared 1 base from V and 0 bases from J, leaving 7 bases between. For the CDR3, the DNA is TGTGCCAGCAGCTTAGTGACTTTCTCCTACAATGAGCAGTTCTTC. The encoded protein is CASSLVTFSYNEQFF.

The table lists this clonotype with many counts. The chain employs TRBV29-1 and TRBJ2-1; D gene ambiguous. This CDR3 contains 11 residues. Germline V gene data show CDR1 as SQVTM and CDR2 as ANQGSEA. Trimming cost V 4 bases and J 4 bases, with 5 bases left between them. CDR3 nucleotides: TGCAGCGTTGTCTATTACAATGAGCAGTTCTTC. Translated: CSVVYYNEQFF.

This clonotype was seen many times. The V and J genes are TRBV27 and TRBJ1-2; tentatively, D is TRBD1 (6 bases). Germline V gene lookup returns CDR1 MNHEY and CDR2 SMNVEV (reference sequence). This CDR3 is 15 amino acids long. V was trimmed by 4 bases and J by 0 bases, leaving 12 bases between them. DNA for the CDR3: TGTGCCAGCAGTTCTACAGGGTTCGCTAACTATGGCTACACCTTC. The encoded protein is CASSSTGFANYGYTF.

This clonotype showed up many times. The chain has TRBV23-1 and TRBJ2-7; 9 nucleotides agree with TRBD1. TRBV23-1 has ORF status, its function being uncertain. This CDR3 comprises 15 residues. J was trimmed by 4 bases and V by 2 bases; bases with no gene match: 6. This chain's CDR3 is CASSQGDRVLYEQYF. The CDR3 DNA reads as TGCGCCAGCAGTCAAGGGGACAGGGTTCTTTACGAGCAGTACTTC.

This clonotype was found a few times. This chain connects TRBV7-3 to TRBJ1-1, with 9 bases fitting TRBD1. Per the germline V gene, CDR1 is SGHTA and CDR2 is FQGTGA. The CDR3 length is 19 residues. V gave up 5 bases and J gave up 3 bases; unmatched junction bases: 19. In nucleotides, the CDR3 is TGTGCCAGCAGCCTACACGAAACAGGGGGCGAAGATAGGGACACTGAAGCTTTCTTT. Translation: CASSLHETGGEDRDTEAFF.

The chain carries TRBV6-2 or TRBV6-3 and TRBJ1-1; no definite D call. The CDR3 length is 14 residues. The V gene lost 0 bases and the J gene lost 4 bases, with 9 bases spanning the gap. The germline V gene encodes CDR1 MNHEY and CDR2 SVGEGT. The CDR3 reads CASSYSVRFTEAFF. The CDR3 DNA follows: TGTGCCAGCAGTTACTCGGTTAGATTCACTGAAGCTTTCTTT.

This clonotype was counted at least ten times. The chain employs TRBV12-3 or TRBV12-4 and TRBJ1-6; 9 bases line up with TRBD1. V was pared by 4 bases and J by 7 bases, with 8 bases of the junction left unmatched. The CDR3 covers 16 residues. The CDR3: CASSSQGAGANSPLHF. CDR3 sequence (DNA): TGTGCCAGCAGTTCACAGGGGGCTGGAGCGAATTCACCCCTCCACTTT.

This clonotype appeared many times. The chain links TRBV7-3 to TRBJ2-1; D call uncertain. Germline V gene sequence: CDR1 SGHTA, CDR2 FQGTGA. Trimming cost V 6 bases and J 5 bases, with 8 bases left between them. The CDR3 sequence is 12 residues long. The CDR3 sequence: CASSSPHNEQFF. The DNA for the CDR3 is TGTGCCAGCAGTTCCCCCCACAATGAGCAGTTCTTC.

This clonotype has more than one count but fewer than ten. The chain links TRBV5-1 to TRBJ2-5; TRBD1 or TRBD2 may be the D gene (5 bases each). From germline, CDR1 is SGHRS and CDR2 YFSETQ. The CDR3 runs to 18 residues. The V and J ends lost 0 bases and 2 bases respectively, with 20 bases between them. CDR3: CASSLDPRGKGNQETQYF. The CDR3 region has the DNA TGCGCCAGCAGCTTGGATCCCCGGGGCAAAGGGAATCAAGAGACCCAGTACTTC.

This clonotype was picked up a small number of times. The gene calls are TRBV25-1 and TRBJ2-7; tentative D call: TRBD2 (6 bases). Germline lookup yields CDR1 MGHDK and CDR2 SYGVNS. Between the trimmed V and J ends, which lost 5 bases and 1 base, there was a span of 12 bases. This CDR3 spans 14 amino acids. The DNA for the CDR3 is TGTGCCAGCAGTAGACAGCGGGCATCCTACGAGCAGTACTTC. Translation gives CASSRQRASYEQYF.